Each of the 24 T cell receptor beta chains below was sequenced from the same sample in a study of blood T cell repertoires in COVID-19. The assay was immunoSEQ multiplex PCR, and TCRdb's table has in-frame clones only and misses some. The table records 250,000 to 350,000 clones, approximately 85% of them present only once. The specimen was PBMCs or T cells enriched from blood (not recorded which). Source of these receptors: a woman in her 30s who had recovered from COVID-19.

This clone was seen ten or more times. The CDR3 protein is CASSLPTGKRGNEQFF. DNA of the CDR3: TGTGCCAGCAGTTTACCGACAGGGAAGCGAGGCAATGAGCAGTTCTTC. The rearrangement uses TRBV28 and TRBJ2-1; TRBD1 aligns across 7 bases. Germline trimming cut 2 bases from V and 6 bases from J; bases unmatched to any gene: 10. This CDR3 region has 16 residues. Germline assignment: CDR1 MDHEN and CDR2 SYDVKM. The variable domain in full, completed from reference TRBV28 and TRBJ2-1, reads DVKVTQSSRYLVKRTGEKVFLECVQDMDHENMFWYRQDPGLGLRLIYFSYDVKMKEKGDIPEGYSVSREKKERFSLILESASTNQTSMYLCASSLPTGKRGNEQFFGPGTRLTVL.

The chain links TRBV27 to TRBJ1-2; TRBD1 agrees at 7 bases. Germline-derived CDR1 and CDR2 are MNHEY and SMNVEV (reference sequence). With V trimmed by 6 bases and J by 4 bases, 11 bases remained unmatched. The CDR3 is 15 residues long. The CDR3 DNA follows: TGTGCCAGCAGAACGGCCCGGGACAGCACCTATGGCTACACCTTC. Translation: CASRTARDSTYGYTF.

This clone turned up a few times. In the same sample, other DNA sequences code for this CDR3. The chain has TRBV28 and TRBJ1-2; D perhaps matches TRBD1 (6 bases). CDR3 length: 14 amino acids. CDR1 MDHEN and CDR2 SYDVKM come from the germline V gene. The V gene lost 3 bases and the J gene lost 4 bases, with 12 bases spanning the gap. DNA for the CDR3: TGTGCCAGCAGTTTGTTGGACAGTGGCTATGGCTACACCTTC. As protein: CASSLLDSGYGYTF.

The chain links TRBV27 to TRBJ2-4; 8 nucleotides line up with TRBD1. Germline CDR1 reads MNHEY; CDR2 reads SMNVEV (reference sequence). The CDR3 covers 14 residues. V lost 6 bases, J lost 7 bases, and 8 bases stayed unmatched. CDR3 DNA sequence: TGTGCCAGCAGCTCCGGGACAGGCGCTAACATTCAGTACTTC. Its translation: CASSSGTGANIQYF.

The chain is built from TRBV6-5 and TRBJ1-1; D perhaps matches TRBD1 (6 bases). Germline CDR1 MNHEY, CDR2 SVGAGI. The CDR3 is made up of 14 amino acids. Between the trimmed V and J ends, which lost 4 bases and 3 bases, there was a span of 12 bases. CDR3 amino acids: CASSFRDTYTEAFF. The CDR3 DNA reads as TGTGCCAGCAGTTTCCGGGACACTTACACTGAAGCTTTCTTT.

The chain links TRBV9 to TRBJ2-7, with D tentatively TRBD2 (5 bases). Trimming took off 0 bases at V and 5 bases at J, with 12 bases between the two ends. The CDR3 has 14 amino acids. Germline V gene data show CDR1 as SGDLS and CDR2 as YYNGEE. The CDR3 nucleotides read TGTGCCAGCAGCGTAGGTGGACTTTTGGACGAGCAGTACTTC. It encodes CASSVGGLLDEQYF.

V is TRBV10-2 and J is TRBJ1-1; TRBD1 aligns across 7 bases. CDR3 size: 13 residues. V was clipped by 2 bases and J by 8 bases; unmatched bases: 5. Germline V gives CDR1 WSHSY, CDR2 SAAADI. DNA of the CDR3: TGCGCCAGCAGTGAGGCAGGGGGGCAAGAAGCTTTCTTT. Translation: CASSEAGGQEAFF.

The chain recombines TRBV7-2 with TRBJ2-3, with 9 bases matching TRBD2. Germline-derived CDR1 and CDR2 are SGHTA and FQGNSA. J was trimmed by 2 bases and V by 4 bases; bases with no gene match: 7. The CDR3 totals 16 residues. CDR3 in amino acids: CASSSLAGWTTDTQYF. CDR3 in DNA: TGTGCCAGCAGCTCGCTAGCGGGATGGACCACAGATACGCAGTATTTT.

The chain recombines TRBV28 with TRBJ1-4, with a possible D match to TRBD1 (6 bases). The CDR3 is 15 amino acids. The V end was cut by 3 bases, the J end by 2 bases, with 10 bases between. CDR1 MDHEN and CDR2 SYDVKM come from the germline V gene. The CDR3, as DNA: TGTGCCAGCAGTTTCAGGGGTTTGACTAATGAAAAACTGTTTTTT. Its translation is CASSFRGLTNEKLFF.

This clone was found a few times. The CDR3 protein is CASRRDRLTNTEAFF. The CDR3 nucleotides are TGTGCCAGCCGAAGGGACAGGTTAACGAACACTGAAGCTTTCTTT. V is TRBV2 and J is TRBJ1-1; 8 bases map to TRBD1. The CDR3 runs to 15 residues. Trimming cost V 8 bases and J 1 base; bases outside gene matches: 9. CDR1 and CDR2 from the germline V gene are SNHLY and FYNNEI.

The chain combines TRBV5-1 with TRBJ2-3, with 9 nucleotides matching TRBD2. This CDR3 region has 16 residues. With V trimmed by 0 bases and J by 3 bases, 5 bases remained unmatched. Germline CDR1 SGHRS, CDR2 YFSETQ. The CDR3 reads CASSLGASGATDTQYF. CDR3 DNA sequence: TGCGCCAGCAGCTTGGGGGCTAGCGGGGCAACAGATACGCAGTATTTT.

Remarks on this clone: Other nucleotide sequences in the sample specify the same CDR3. CDR3 amino acids: CASSLQGNQPQHF. The CDR3 region has the DNA TGTGCCAGCAGCTTACAGGGAAATCAGCCCCAGCATTTT. The chain carries TRBV5-6 and TRBJ1-5; tentatively, D is TRBD1 (6 bases). Germline lookup yields CDR1 SGHDT and CDR2 YYEEEE. Trimming shortened V by 2 bases and J by 4 bases, and 7 bases separated the two germline ends. CDR3 length equals 13 residues. Full variable domain (outside the CDR3, taken from reference TRBV5-6 and TRBJ1-5): DAGVTQSPTHLIKTRGQQVTLRCSPKSGHDTVSWYQQALGQGPQFIFQYYEEEERQRGNFPDRFSGHQFPNYSSELNVNALLLGDSALYLCASSLQGNQPQHFGDGTRLSIL.

V usage is TRBV19 and J usage is TRBJ1-1, with D unresolved. Germline V gene sequence: CDR1 LNHDA, CDR2 SQIVND (reference sequence). This CDR3 has 14 residues. The V end was cut by 9 bases, the J end by 1 base, with 15 bases between. The CDR3 nucleotides are TGTGCCAGCAGTGTAAAAGGAGGGAACACTGAAGCTTTCTTT. This sequence encodes CASSVKGGNTEAFF.

The gene calls are TRBV12-3 or TRBV12-4 and TRBJ1-1; a possible D gene is TRBD1 (5 bases). This CDR3 comprises 13 residues. Deletions cut 3 bases from V and 5 bases from J, with 10 bases between. The CDR3 protein is CASSFRERTEAFF. The CDR3 nucleotides read TGTGCCAGCAGTTTCAGGGAAAGGACTGAAGCTTTCTTT.

The chain employs TRBV6-1 and TRBJ2-3, with D possibly being TRBD2 (5 bases). From germline, CDR1 is MNHNS and CDR2 SASEGT. CDR3 length: 15 amino acids. V was clipped by 3 bases and J by 0 bases, with 10 bases between them. Written as DNA, the CDR3 is TGTGCCAGCAGTGACCTAGCTTCTAGCACAGATACGCAGTATTTT. Amino acids: CASSDLASSTDTQYF.

The gene calls are TRBV27 and TRBJ2-7, with 9 bases matching TRBD2. Trimming took 3 bases from V and 2 from J; bases not matched to a gene: 2. This CDR3 region has 14 residues. Germline CDR1 MNHEY, CDR2 SMNVEV (reference sequence). The CDR3 sequence: CASSLTSGPYEQYF. In nucleotides, the CDR3 is TGTGCCAGCAGTTTGACTAGCGGACCCTACGAGCAGTACTTC.

This chain uses TRBV19 with TRBJ2-7, with D possibly matching TRBD2 (5 bases). This CDR3 comprises 12 residues. CDR1 is LNHDA, CDR2 SQIVND, per germline (reference sequence). Trimming left V 5 bases short and J 11 bases short, with 16 bases between. This CDR3 is CASSPVRGWKYF. DNA of the CDR3: TGTGCCAGTAGTCCGGTCCGGGGTTGGAAGTACTTC.

This chain links TRBV5-1 with TRBJ2-7; 8 positions match TRBD1. CDR1 and CDR2 (germline): SGHRS, YFSETQ. Trimming at V came to 4 bases and at J to 0 bases, leaving 12 bases not matched to a gene. The CDR3 sequence is 17 residues long. CDR3 loop: CASSEKWTGKSSYEQYF. DNA for the CDR3: TGCGCCAGCAGCGAGAAGTGGACAGGGAAGAGCTCCTACGAGCAGTACTTC.

This clone was counted at least ten times. This chain links TRBV3-1 (or the pseudogene TRBV3-2) with TRBJ2-1, with TRBD2 matching over 11 bases. Germline values: CDR1 LGHDT, CDR2 YNNKEL (reference sequence). Trimming at V came to 2 bases and at J to 4 bases, leaving 4 bases not matched to a gene. The CDR3 has 16 residues. CDR3 sequence (DNA): TGTGCCAGCAGCCAATCACTAGCGGGAGCTTACAATGAGCAGTTCTTC. Encoded protein: CASSQSLAGAYNEQFF.

The chain combines TRBV10-3 with TRBJ2-7; 9 positions agree with TRBD1. The CDR3 sequence is 17 residues long. The germline CDR1 and CDR2 sequences are ENHRY and SYGVKD. J was trimmed by 2 bases and V by 2 bases; bases with no gene match: 10. The CDR3 region is CAISERDTGTGPYEQYF. CDR3 nucleotide sequence: TGTGCCATCAGTGAGAGGGACACCGGGACAGGGCCCTACGAGCAGTACTTC.

The chain recombines TRBV7-9 with TRBJ1-4; 7 nucleotides match TRBD1. V was clipped by 5 bases and J by 7 bases; unmatched bases: 7. CDR1 SEHNR and CDR2 FQNEAQ come from the germline V gene (reference sequence). The CDR3 totals 14 residues. Here the CDR3 DNA reads TGTGCCAGCAGCGCAACAGGGGCAAGTGAAAAACTGTTTTTT. It translates to CASSATGASEKLFF.

The rearrangement joins TRBV19 to TRBJ1-3, with D maybe TRBD1 (6 bases). Germline CDR1 is LNHDA and CDR2 is SQIVND (reference sequence). Trimming cost V 7 bases and J 0 bases, with 10 bases left between them. The CDR3 totals 14 residues. Here the CDR3 reads CASTTGSSGNTIYF. DNA for the CDR3: TGTGCCAGTACCACAGGGTCCTCTGGAAACACCATATATTTT.

The CDR3 is CATRGGQGSRFDYGYTF. CDR3 in DNA: TGTGCCACCAGGGGGGGACAGGGAAGTCGGTTCGACTATGGCTACACCTTC. The chain has TRBV10-3 and TRBJ1-2; 9 nucleotides line up with TRBD1. This CDR3 has 17 amino acids. J was trimmed by 3 bases and V by 10 bases; bases with no gene match: 18. Germline CDR1 reads ENHRY; CDR2 reads SYGVKD.

This clone was recorded only once. This chain joins TRBV5-6 and TRBJ1-6, with unresolved D. The germline V and J ends were trimmed by 1 base and 9 bases, with 11 bases remaining between them. The CDR3 runs to 14 residues. In germline, CDR1 is SGHDT, CDR2 YYEEEE. The CDR3 region has the DNA TGTGCCAGCAGCTTGAGCGGCTACGGTTCACCCCTCCACTTT. This sequence encodes CASSLSGYGSPLHF.